This T cell receptor beta chain emerged from a study of CDR3 diversity in severe acne. Germline-derived CDR1 and CDR2 are SQVTM and ANQGSEA. The V gene end was trimmed by 7 bases and the J gene end by 6 bases; junction bases not matched to a gene: 5. The CDR3 runs 13 residues. TCRdb analysed the PCR reads with MiXCR anew, one entry per CDR3 protein. The table includes about 98,000 distinct CDR3 sequences, approximately 47% detected once. The source is a male donor with acne. The chain uses TRBV29-1 and TRBJ2-1; 11 bases map to TRBD2. The sequenced sample was blood. CDR3 DNA: TGCAGCGGACTAGCGGGAAGTTGCAATGAGCAGTTCTTC. Amino acid sequence: CSGLAGSCNEQFF.